The present entry profiles one T cell receptor (beta chain) with its context. The data were taken from a study of blood T cell repertoires in COVID-19. Overall study: COVID-19 samples from acute and convalescent phases originated in the United States, Italy and Spain. PBMCs, B-cell-depleted T cells, or T cells were the source of the cDNA or gDNA that made up the material.

Original processing notes: Amplification of reference gene primers was used by the study to estimate nucleated cell counts. The repertoire was sequenced with immunoSEQ multiplex PCR; TCRdb's copy has only in-frame clones and lacks some. D and trimming were read from the DNA, whereas the V and J calls and clone size are those reported in that table. The sample lists under 150,000 clones, 88% occurring once. V shed 3 bases and J 4 bases; nucleotides not matched to a gene: 4. The CDR3 covers 15 residues. Per germline, CDR1 KGHSH and CDR2 LQKENI. The TCR was taken from a man in his 70s with active COVID-19. The rearrangement links TRBV18 to TRBJ2-1; 9 bases are a match to TRBD1. The sequencing input was peripheral blood. In nucleotides, the CDR3 is TGTGCCAGCTCACCGGCCGGGACAGGGTACAATGAGCAGTTCTTC. This codes for CASSPAGTGYNEQFF. Full variable domain (missing parts from reference TRBV18 and TRBJ2-1): NAGVMQNPRHLVRRRGQEARLRCSPMKGHSHVYWYRQLPEEGLKFMVYLQKENIIDESGMPKERFSAEFPKEGPSILRIQQVVRGDSAAYFCASSPAGTGYNEQFFGPGTRLTVL.